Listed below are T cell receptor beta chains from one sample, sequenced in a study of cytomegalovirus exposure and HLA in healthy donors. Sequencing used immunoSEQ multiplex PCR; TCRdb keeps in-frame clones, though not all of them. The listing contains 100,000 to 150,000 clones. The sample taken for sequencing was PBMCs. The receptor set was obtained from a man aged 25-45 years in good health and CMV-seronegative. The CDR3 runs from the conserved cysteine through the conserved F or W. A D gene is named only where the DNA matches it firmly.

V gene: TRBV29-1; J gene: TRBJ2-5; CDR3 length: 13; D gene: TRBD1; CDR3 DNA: TGCAGCGTTGCTGGACAGGGCGGAGAGACCCAGTACTTC; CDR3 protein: CSVAGQGGETQYF
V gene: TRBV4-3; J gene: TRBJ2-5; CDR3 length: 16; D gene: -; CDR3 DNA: TGCGCCAGCAGCCCTGACAGGGCGGGATCCCAAGAGACCCAGTACTTC; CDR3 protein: CASSPDRAGSQETQYF
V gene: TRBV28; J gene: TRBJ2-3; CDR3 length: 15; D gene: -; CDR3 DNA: TGTGCCAGCAGGTCAGGGGTACCCCGCACAGATACGCAGTATTTT; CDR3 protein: CASRSGVPRTDTQYF
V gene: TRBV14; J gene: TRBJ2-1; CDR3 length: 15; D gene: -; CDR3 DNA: TGTGCCAGCAGCCCCACTGCTAGCGTATACAATGAGCAGTTCTTC; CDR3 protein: CASSPTASVYNEQFF
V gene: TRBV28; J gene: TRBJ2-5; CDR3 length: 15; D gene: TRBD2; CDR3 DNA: TGTGCCAGCAGATCCGGGGGGGTACGGAAAGAGACCCAGTACTTC; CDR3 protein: CASRSGGVRKETQYF
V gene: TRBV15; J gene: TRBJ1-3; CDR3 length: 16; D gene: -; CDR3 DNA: TGTGCCACCAGCAGAGATAGGGGCAGGGGTCGAAACACCATATATTTT; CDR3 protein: CATSRDRGRGRNTIYF
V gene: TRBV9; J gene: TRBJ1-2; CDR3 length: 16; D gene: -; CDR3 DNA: TGTGCCAGCAGCGCCGGGACGGGGGGTCTCGTGGATGGCTACACCTTC; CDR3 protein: CASSAGTGGLVDGYTF
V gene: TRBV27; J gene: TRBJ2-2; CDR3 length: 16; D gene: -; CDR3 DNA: TGTGCCAGCAGGTTAATAGGGACACCGAACACCGGGGAGCTGTTTTTT; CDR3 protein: CASRLIGTPNTGELFF
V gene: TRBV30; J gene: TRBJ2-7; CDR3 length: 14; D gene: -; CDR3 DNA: TGTGCCTGGAGTGGAGGCAGGGGAAAGGACGAGCAGTACTTC; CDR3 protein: CAWSGGRGKDEQYF
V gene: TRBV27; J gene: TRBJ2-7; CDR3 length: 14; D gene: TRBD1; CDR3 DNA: TGTGCCAGCAGCCATCGGGACAGTCTCTACGAGCAGTACTTC; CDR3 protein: CASSHRDSLYEQYF
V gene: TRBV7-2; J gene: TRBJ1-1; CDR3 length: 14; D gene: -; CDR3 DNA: TGTGCCAGCAGCACAAGGGGCAGGGGCACTGAAGCTTTCTTT; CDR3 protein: CASSTRGRGTEAFF
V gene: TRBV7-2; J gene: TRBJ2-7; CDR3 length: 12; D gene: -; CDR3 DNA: TGTGCCAGCAGCTTCCGAGGTGACGAGCAGTACTTC; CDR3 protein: CASSFRGDEQYF
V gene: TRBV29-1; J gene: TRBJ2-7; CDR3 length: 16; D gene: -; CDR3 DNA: TGCAGCGTTGAAGGAAGGGGCGGGAAGAGCTCCTACGAGCAGTACTTC; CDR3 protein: CSVEGRGGKSSYEQYF
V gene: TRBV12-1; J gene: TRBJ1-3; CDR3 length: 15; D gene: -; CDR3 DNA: TGTGCCAGCACTGACTTGGGGGCCCCCGGAAACACCATATATTTT; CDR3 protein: CASTDLGAPGNTIYF
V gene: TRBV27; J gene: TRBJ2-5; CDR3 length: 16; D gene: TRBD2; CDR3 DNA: TGTGCCAGCAGGCCGGGACTAGCGGAGTTCCAAGAGACCCAGTACTTC; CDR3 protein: CASRPGLAEFQETQYF
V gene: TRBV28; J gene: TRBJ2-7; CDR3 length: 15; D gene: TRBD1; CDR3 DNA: TGTGCCAGCTCCTTCCCGGGACAGGGGAGTTACGAGCAGTACTTC; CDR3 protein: CASSFPGQGSYEQYF
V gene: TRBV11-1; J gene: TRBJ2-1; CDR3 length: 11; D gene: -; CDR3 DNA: TGTGCCAGCAGCACGGGACTCCAGCAGTTCTTC; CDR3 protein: CASSTGLQQFF
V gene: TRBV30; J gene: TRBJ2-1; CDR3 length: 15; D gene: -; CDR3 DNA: TGTGCCTGGAGTCCCGGGACTCCAAGCATCAATGAGCAGTTCTTC; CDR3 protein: CAWSPGTPSINEQFF
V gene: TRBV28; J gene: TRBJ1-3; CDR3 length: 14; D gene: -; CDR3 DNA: TGTGCCAGCAGCGGGGGAGATCGGGGAAACACCATATATTTT; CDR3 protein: CASSGGDRGNTIYF
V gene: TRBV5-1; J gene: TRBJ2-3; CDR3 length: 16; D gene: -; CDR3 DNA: TGCGCCAGCAGCTTGCCCACCGGGAGATCAACAGATACGCAGTATTTT; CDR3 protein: CASSLPTGRSTDTQYF
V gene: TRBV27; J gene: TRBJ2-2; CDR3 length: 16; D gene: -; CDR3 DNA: TGTGCCAGCAGTTTATCCATGGCTAGCTTCACCGGGGAGCTGTTTTTT; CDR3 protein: CASSLSMASFTGELFF
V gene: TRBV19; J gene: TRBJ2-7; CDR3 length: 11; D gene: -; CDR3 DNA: TGTGCCAGTAGTTTCTCTAATGAGCAGTACTTC; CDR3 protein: CASSFSNEQYF
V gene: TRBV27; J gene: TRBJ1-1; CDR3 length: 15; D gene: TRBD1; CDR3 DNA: TGTGCCACCGCCCCAGGGGGCGGGATGAACACTGAAGCTTTCTTT; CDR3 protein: CATAPGGGMNTEAFF